The present T cell receptor (beta chain) was sequenced within a study of CD8+ T cells in alopecia areata. RNA, once extracted, was reverse transcribed into cDNA for use as the sequencing template. Sequenced by immunoSEQ multiplex PCR; TCRdb stores in-frame clones only, minus some. The table has some 200,000 clones, around 60% seen once; the top ten hold roughly 14%. The V and J ends lost 6 bases and 3 bases, in that order; junction bases with no gene match: 7. The CDR3 is 14 residues long. The V gene's germline CDR1 is SQVTM and CDR2 ANQGSEA. This clone showed up just a few times. This specimen was CD4+ T cells sorted from blood, taken at week 0. The TCR comes from a human donor with alopecia areata. The chain uses TRBV29-1 and TRBJ1-5; 8 bases map to TRBD1. Written as DNA, the CDR3 is TGCAGCGTGGCTGGGACAGGCGTCAATCAGCCCCAGCATTTT. Protein: CSVAGTGVNQPQHF.